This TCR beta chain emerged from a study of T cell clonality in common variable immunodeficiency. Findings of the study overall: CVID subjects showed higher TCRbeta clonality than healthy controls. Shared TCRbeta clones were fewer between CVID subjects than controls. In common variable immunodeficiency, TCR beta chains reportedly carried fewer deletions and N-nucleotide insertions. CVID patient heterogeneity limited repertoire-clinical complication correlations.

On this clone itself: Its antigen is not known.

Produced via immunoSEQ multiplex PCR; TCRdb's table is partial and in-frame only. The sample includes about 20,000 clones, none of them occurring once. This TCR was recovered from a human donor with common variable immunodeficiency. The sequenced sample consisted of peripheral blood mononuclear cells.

The CDR3: CASSPRDYGYTF. Partial CDR3 DNA: TGTGCCAGCAGCCCTCGGGACTATGGC. This chain links TRBV7-9 with TRBJ1-2, with unresolved D. The DNA ends 3 residues before the CDR3 does, and the rest of the CDR3 is filled in from the germline J gene. With 5 bases removed from V and 3 bases from J, the gap between germline ends came to 7 bases. The CDR3 runs 12 residues. Germline CDR1 is SEHNR and CDR2 is FQNEAQ (reference sequence).